This TCR beta chain was identified during a study of cytomegalovirus exposure and HLA in healthy donors. Findings of the study overall: With DRB1 most and HLA-C fewest, TCR association rates differed between HLA loci in a later analysis. It was assumed in the presence/absence analyses that sequencing depth was roughly uniform across donors.

PCR amplification relied on 60 Vbeta primers (plus 13 Jbeta primers). The assay was immunoSEQ multiplex PCR, and TCRdb's table has in-frame clones only and misses some. The sample holds fewer than 95,000 clones; 76% are singletons and the top ten take around 2.8%. As regards this clone: Its cognate antigen is unknown.

The CDR3 contains 16 residues. Germline V gene sequence: CDR1 MNHEY, CDR2 SVGAGI. Trimming cost V 2 bases and J 0 bases, with 8 bases left between them. The rearrangement uses TRBV6-5 and TRBJ2-6; no definite D call. The sample comprised PBMCs. This sequence originates from a man aged 35-49 years in good health and CMV-seronegative. In DNA form, the CDR3 reads TGTGCCAGCAGTTACGTCATCGGCTCTGGGGCCAACGTCCTGACTTTC. Protein sequence: CASSYVIGSGANVLTF.